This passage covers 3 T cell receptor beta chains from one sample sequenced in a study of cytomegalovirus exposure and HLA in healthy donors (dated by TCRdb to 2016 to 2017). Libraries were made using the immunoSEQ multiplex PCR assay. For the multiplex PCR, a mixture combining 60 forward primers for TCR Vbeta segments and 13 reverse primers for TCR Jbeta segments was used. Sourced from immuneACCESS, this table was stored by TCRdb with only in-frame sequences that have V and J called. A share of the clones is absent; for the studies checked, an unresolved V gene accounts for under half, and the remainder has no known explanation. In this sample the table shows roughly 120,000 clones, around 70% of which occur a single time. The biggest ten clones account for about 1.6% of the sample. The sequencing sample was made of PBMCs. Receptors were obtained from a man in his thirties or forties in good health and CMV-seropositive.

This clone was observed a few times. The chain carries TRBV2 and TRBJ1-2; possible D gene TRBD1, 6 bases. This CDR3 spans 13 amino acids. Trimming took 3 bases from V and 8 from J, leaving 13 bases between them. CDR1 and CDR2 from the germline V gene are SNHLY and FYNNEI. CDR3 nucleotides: TGTGCCAGCAGTGATAACAGGGATTGGGGCTACACCTTC. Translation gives CASSDNRDWGYTF.

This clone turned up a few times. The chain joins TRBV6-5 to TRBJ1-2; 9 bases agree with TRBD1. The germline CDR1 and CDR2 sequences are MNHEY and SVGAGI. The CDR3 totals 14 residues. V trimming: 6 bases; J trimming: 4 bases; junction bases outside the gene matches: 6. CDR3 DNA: TGTGCCAGCAGCCCGGGACAGGGTCCCTATGGCTACACCTTC. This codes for CASSPGQGPYGYTF.

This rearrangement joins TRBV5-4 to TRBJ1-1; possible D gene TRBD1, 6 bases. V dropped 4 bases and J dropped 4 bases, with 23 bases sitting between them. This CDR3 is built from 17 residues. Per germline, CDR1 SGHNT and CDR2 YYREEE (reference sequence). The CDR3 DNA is TGTGCCAGCAGCCAATATATTCAGACAGGAGAAACCACTGAAGCTTTCTTT. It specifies CASSQYIQTGETTEAFF. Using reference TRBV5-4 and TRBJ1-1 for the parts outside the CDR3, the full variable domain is ETGVTQSPTHLIKTRGQQVTLRCSSQSGHNTVSWYQQALGQGPQFIFQYYREEENGRGNFPPRFSGLQFPNYSSELNVNALELDDSALYLCASSQYIQTGETTEAFFGQGTRLTVV.